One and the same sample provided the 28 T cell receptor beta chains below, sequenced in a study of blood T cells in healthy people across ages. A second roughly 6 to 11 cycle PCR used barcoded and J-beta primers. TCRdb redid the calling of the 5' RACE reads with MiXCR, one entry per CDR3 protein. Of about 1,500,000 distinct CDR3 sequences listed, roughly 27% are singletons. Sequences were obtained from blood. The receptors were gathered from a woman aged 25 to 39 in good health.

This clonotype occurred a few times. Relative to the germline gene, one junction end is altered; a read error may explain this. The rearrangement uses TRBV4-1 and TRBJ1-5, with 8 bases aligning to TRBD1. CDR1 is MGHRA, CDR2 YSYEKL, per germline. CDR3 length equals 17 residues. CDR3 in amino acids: CTSSQYPGGGDNHPQHF. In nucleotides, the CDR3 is TGCACCAGCAGCCAATACCCAGGGGGCGGCGATAATCACCCCCAGCATTTT.

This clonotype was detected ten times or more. CDR3: CSVGERASSYEQYF. DNA for the CDR3: TGCAGCGTTGGGGAGCGGGCGAGCTCCTACGAGCAGTACTTC. The chain combines TRBV29-1 with TRBJ2-7; D perhaps matches TRBD2 (6 bases). The CDR3 has 14 residues. Trimming cost V 4 bases and J 0 bases, with 13 bases left between them. The germline gives CDR1 SQVTM, CDR2 ANQGSEA.

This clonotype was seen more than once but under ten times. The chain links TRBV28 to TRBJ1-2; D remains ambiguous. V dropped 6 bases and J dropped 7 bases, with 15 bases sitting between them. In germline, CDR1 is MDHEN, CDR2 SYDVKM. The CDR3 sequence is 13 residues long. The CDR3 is CASSSTSSCGYTF. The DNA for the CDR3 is TGTGCCAGCAGCTCGACTTCGTCCTGTGGCTACACCTTC.

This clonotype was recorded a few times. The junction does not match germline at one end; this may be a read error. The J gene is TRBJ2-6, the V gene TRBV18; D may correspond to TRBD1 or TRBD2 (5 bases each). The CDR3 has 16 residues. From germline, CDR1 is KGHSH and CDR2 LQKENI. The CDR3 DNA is TGTGCCAGCTCACTGAAATCGGACTCTGGGGCCAACGCCCTGACTTTC. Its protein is CASSLKSDSGANALTF.

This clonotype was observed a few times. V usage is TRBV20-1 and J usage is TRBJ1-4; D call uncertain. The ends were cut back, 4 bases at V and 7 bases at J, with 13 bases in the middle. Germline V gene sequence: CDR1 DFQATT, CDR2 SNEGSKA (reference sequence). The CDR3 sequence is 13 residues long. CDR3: CSAMRSPSEKLFF. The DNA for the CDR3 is TGCAGTGCTATGAGGTCCCCGAGTGAAAAACTGTTTTTT.

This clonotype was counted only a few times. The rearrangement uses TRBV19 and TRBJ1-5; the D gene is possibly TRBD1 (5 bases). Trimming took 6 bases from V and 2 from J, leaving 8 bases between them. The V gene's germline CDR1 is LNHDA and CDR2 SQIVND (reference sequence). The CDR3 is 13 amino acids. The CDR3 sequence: CASSDSGNQPQHF. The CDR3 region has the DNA TGTGCCAGTAGCGACAGCGGCAATCAGCCCCAGCATTTT.

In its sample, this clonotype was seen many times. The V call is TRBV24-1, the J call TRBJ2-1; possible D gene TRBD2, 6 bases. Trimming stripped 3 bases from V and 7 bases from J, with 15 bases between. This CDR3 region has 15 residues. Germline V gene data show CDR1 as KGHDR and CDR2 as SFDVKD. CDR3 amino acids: CATSDKGTVRNEQFF. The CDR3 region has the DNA TGTGCCACCAGTGATAAAGGGACTGTTAGGAATGAGCAGTTCTTC.

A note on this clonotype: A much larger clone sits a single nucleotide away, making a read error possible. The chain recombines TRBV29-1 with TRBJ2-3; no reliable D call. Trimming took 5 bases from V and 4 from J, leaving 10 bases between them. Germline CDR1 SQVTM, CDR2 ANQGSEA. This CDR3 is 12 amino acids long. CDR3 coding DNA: TGCAGCGTTACGGCTTTCGCAGATACGCAGTATTTT. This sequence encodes CSVTAFADTQYF.

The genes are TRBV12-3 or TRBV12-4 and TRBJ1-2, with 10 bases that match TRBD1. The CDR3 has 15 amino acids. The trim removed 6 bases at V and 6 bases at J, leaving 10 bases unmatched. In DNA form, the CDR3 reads TGTGCCAGCAGCCTCCCGGGACAGGGGACGGATGGCTACACCTTC. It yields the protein CASSLPGQGTDGYTF.

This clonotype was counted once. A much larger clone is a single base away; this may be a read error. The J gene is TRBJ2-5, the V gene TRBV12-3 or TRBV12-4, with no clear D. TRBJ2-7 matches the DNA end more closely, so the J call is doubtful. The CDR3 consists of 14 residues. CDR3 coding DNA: TGTGCCAGCAGTTCCTCGCAGGTTGAGTACGAGCAGTACTTC. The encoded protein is CASSSSQVEYEQYF.

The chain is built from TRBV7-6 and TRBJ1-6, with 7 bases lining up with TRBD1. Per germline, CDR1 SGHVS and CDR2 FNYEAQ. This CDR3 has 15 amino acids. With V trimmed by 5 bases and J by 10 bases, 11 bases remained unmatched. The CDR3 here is CASSLIGGAESPLHF. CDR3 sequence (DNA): TGTGCCAGCAGCCTCATAGGGGGCGCGGAATCACCCCTCCACTTT. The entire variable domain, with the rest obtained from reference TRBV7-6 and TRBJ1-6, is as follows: GAGVSQSPRYKVTKRGQDVALRCDPISGHVSLYWYRQALGQGPEFLTYFNYEAQQDKSGLPNDRFSAERPEGSISTLTIQRTEQRDSAMYRCASSLIGGAESPLHFGNGTRLTVT.

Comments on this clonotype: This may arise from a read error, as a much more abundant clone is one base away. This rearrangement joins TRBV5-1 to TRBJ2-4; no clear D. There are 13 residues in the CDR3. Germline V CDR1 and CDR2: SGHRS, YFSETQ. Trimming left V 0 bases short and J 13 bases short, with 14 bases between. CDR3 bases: TGCGCCAGCAGCTTGGATCGGCCCTACGGGCAGTACTTC. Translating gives CASSLDRPYGQYF.

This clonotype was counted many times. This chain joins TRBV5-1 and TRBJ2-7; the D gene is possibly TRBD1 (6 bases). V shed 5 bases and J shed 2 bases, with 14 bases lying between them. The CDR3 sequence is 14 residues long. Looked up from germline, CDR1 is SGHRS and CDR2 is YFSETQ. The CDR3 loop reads CASRGGGVAYEQYF. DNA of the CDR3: TGCGCCAGCAGAGGTGGGGGCGTCGCCTACGAGCAGTACTTC.

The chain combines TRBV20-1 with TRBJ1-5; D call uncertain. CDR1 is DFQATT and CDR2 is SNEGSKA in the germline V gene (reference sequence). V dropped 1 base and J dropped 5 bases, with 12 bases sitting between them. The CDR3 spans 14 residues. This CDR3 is CSARGPIGDQPQHF. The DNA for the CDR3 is TGCAGTGCTAGAGGCCCCATCGGCGATCAGCCCCAGCATTTT.

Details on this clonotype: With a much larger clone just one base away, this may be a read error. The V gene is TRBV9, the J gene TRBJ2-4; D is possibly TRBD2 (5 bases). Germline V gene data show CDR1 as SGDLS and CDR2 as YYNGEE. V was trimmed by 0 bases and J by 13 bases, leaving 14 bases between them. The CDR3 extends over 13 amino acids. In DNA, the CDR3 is TGTGCCAGCAGCGTAGCGAGGGATGGTGAGCAGTACTTC. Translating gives CASSVARDGEQYF.

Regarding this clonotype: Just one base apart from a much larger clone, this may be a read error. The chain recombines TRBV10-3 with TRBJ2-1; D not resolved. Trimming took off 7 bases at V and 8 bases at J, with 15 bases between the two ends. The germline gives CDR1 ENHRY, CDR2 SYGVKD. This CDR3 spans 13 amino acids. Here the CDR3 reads CAIKGPSGDEQFF. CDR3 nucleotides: TGTGCCATCAAGGGCCCCTCGGGTGATGAGCAGTTCTTC.

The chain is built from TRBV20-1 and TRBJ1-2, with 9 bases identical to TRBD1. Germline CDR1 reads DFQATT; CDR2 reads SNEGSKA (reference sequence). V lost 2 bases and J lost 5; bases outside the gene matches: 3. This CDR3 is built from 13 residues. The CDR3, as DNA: TGCAGTGCTAGACTGACAGGGGGGTATGGCTACACCTTC. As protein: CSARLTGGYGYTF.

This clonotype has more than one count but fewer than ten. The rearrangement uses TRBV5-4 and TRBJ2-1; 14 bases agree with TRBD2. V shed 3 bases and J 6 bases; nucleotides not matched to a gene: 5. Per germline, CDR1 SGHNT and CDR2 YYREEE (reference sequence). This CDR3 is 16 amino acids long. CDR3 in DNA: TGTGCCAGCAGCTCTCTGGGACTAGCGGGAGTCAATGAGCAGTTCTTC. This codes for CASSSLGLAGVNEQFF.

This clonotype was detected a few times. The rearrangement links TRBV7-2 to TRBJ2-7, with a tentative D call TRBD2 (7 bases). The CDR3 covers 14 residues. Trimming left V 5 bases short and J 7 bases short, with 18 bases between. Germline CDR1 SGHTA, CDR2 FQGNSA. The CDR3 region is CASSQSGTPREQYF. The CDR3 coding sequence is TGTGCCAGCAGCCAAAGCGGGACACCTAGGGAGCAGTACTTC.

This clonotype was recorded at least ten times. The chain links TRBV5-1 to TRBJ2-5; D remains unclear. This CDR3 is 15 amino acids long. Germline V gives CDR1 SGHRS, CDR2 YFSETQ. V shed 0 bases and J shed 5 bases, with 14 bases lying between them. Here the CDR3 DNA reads TGCGCCAGCAGCTTGGGACGGAGCCCTCGGGAGACCCAGTACTTC. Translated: CASSLGRSPRETQYF.

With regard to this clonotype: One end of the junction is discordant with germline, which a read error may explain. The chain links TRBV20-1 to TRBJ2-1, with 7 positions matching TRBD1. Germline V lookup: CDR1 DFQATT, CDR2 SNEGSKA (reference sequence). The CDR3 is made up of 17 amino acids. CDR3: CSAPLVSTGSSYNEQFF. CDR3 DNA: TGCAGTGCCCCGCTGGTTTCGACAGGGAGTTCCTACAATGAGCAGTTTTTC.

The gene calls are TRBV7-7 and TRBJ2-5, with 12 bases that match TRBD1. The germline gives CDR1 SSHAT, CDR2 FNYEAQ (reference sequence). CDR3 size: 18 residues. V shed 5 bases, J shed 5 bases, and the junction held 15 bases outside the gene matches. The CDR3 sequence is CASSLRAQTGTGGETQYF. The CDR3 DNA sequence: TGTGCCAGCAGCCTCCGTGCGCAGACCGGGACAGGGGGCGAGACCCAGTACTTC.

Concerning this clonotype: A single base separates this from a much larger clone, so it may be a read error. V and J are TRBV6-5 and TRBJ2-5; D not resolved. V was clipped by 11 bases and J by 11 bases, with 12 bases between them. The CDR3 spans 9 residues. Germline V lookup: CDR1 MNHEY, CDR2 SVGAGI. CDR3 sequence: CAGWNEQYF. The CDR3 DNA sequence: TGTGCCGGCTGGAATGAGCAGTACTTC.

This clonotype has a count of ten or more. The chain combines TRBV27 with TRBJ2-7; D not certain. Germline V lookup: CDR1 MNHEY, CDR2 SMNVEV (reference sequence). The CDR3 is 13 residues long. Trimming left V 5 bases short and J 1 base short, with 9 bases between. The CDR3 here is CASSQPPSYEQYF. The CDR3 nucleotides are TGTGCCAGCAGTCAACCGCCATCCTACGAGCAGTACTTC.

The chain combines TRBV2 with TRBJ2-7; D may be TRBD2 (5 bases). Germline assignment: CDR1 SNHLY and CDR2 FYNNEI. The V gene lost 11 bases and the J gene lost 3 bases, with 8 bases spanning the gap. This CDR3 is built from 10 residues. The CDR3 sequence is CACGGYEQYF. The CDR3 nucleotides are TGTGCCTGCGGAGGCTACGAGCAGTACTTC.

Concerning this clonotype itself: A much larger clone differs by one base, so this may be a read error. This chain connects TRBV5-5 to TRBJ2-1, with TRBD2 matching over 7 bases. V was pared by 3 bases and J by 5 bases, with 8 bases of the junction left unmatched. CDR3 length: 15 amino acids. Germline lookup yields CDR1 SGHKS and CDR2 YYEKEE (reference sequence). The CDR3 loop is CASSSGAGANNEQFF. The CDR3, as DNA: TGTGCCAGCAGCTCCGGGGCGGGAGCCAACAATGAGCAGTTCTTC.

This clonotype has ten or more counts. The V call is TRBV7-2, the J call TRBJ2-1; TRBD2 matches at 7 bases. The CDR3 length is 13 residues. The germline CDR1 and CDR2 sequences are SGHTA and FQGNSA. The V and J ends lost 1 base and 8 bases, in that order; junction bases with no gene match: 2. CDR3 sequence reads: CASSLGGSYEQFF. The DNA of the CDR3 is TGTGCCAGCAGCTTAGGCGGGAGCTATGAGCAGTTCTTC.

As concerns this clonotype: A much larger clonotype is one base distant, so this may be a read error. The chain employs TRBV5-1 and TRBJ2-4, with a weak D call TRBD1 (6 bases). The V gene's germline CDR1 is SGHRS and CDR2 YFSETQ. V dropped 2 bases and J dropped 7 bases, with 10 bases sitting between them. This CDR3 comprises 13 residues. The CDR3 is CASSFGRGNIQYF. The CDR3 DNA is TGCGCCAGCAGCTTCGGCAGGGGTAACATTCAGTACTTC. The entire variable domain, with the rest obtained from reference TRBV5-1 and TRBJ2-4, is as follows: KAGVTQTPRYLIKTRGQQVTLSCSPISGHRSVSWYQQTPGQGLQFLFEYFSETQRNKGNFPGRFSGRQFSNSRSEMNVSTLELGDSALYLCASSFGRGNIQYFGAGTRLSVL.